Below, 5 T cell receptor beta chains from the same sample are listed, as sequenced in a study of T-cell reconstitution after alpha-beta-depleted transplantation in children. Unique molecular identifiers featured in how the TCRbeta library was prepared. Each CDR3 protein gets one entry after TCRdb re-called the PCR reads with MiXCR. The table lists more than 40,000 distinct CDR3 sequences, about 9.3% of them singletons, with 25% to 30% in the top ten. Specimen: PBMCs, mostly from graft donor cells, collected 60 days after TCRalphabeta/CD19-depleted stem cell transplant. These receptors originate from a male patient between 2 and 15 years old who had a stem cell transplant for chronic granulomatous disease, so the T cells may come from the graft donor.

At least ten counts were recorded for this clonotype. One junction end disagrees with the germline gene, perhaps due to a read error. V usage is TRBV20-1 and J usage is TRBJ1-2; no definite D call. Germline CDR1 is DFQATT and CDR2 is SNEGSKA (reference sequence). The CDR3 runs to 14 residues. CDR3 DNA sequence: TGCAGTGTTAGACGCCAAGGAGCTAACTATGGCTACACCTTC. This translates into CSVRRQGANYGYTF.

This clonotype was observed a handful of times. V usage is TRBV7-2 and J usage is TRBJ2-1; the match to TRBD1 covers 8 bases. CDR3 length equals 15 residues. V was clipped by 6 bases and J by 0 bases; unmatched bases: 4. Per the germline V gene, CDR1 is SGHTA and CDR2 is FQGNSA. The chain's CDR3 is CASSRTGSSYNEQFF. In DNA form, the CDR3 reads TGTGCCAGCAGTCGGACAGGGAGCTCCTACAATGAGCAGTTCTTC.

This sequence joins TRBV6-2 or TRBV6-3 and TRBJ2-1; a weak D match, TRBD1 (6 bases). From germline, CDR1 is MNHEY and CDR2 SVGEGT. V was shortened by 6 bases and J by 1 base, with 16 bases between the two germline ends. The CDR3 totals 16 residues. The CDR3 DNA follows: TGTGCCAGCAGCTCCCAGGGACACCGGTCCTACAATGAGCAGTTCTTC. This encodes CASSSQGHRSYNEQFF.

About this clonotype itself: Its ends do not fully match the called genes, so a read error is possible. The V gene is TRBV2, the J gene TRBJ2-7; D remains ambiguous. CDR1 and CDR2 from the germline V gene are SNHLY and FYNNEI. This CDR3 is 13 amino acids long. CDR3 in DNA: TGTGCCAGCAGCGAAGGTACTTTCTACGAGCAGTACTTC. Translation: CASSEGTFYEQYF.

This clonotype was seen at least ten times. This chain links TRBV4-1 with TRBJ1-1, with 7 nucleotides matching TRBD1. This CDR3 spans 17 amino acids. Looked up from germline, CDR1 is MGHRA and CDR2 is YSYEKL. The ends lost 1 base at V and 10 bases at J; junction bases unmatched: 18. CDR3 residues: CASSQGLGDSFQRRAFF. DNA for the CDR3: TGCGCCAGCAGCCAAGGGCTGGGGGACAGTTTCCAAAGGAGAGCTTTCTTT.